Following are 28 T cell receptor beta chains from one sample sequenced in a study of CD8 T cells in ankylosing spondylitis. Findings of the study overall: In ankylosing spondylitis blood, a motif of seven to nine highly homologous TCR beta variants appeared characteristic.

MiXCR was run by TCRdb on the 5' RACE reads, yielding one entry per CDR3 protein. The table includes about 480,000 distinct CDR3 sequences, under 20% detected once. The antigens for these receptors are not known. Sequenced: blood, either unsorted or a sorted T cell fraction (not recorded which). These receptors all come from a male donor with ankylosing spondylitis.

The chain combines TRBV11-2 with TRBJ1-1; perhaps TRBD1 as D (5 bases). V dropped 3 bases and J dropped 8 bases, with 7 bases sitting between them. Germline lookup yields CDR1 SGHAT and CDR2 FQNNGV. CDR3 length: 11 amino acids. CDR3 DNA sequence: TGTGCCAGCAGCTTTCGACAGGAAGCTTTCTTT. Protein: CASSFRQEAFF.

CDR3 DNA sequence: TGTGCCAGCAGTTTGCCCAAGGTCGGCTACACCTTC. Amino acids: CASSLPKVGYTF. The chain links TRBV12-3 or TRBV12-4 to TRBJ1-2; D unclear. The V and J ends lost 3 bases and 8 bases respectively, with 10 bases between them. This CDR3 is built from 12 residues.

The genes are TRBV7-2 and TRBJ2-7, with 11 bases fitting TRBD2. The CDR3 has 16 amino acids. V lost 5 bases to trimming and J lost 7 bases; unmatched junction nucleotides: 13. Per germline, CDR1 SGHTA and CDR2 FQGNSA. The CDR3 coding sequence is TGTGCCAGCAGCCGACAGGGGATGCTAGCGGGGGGTGAGCAGTACTTC. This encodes CASSRQGMLAGGEQYF.

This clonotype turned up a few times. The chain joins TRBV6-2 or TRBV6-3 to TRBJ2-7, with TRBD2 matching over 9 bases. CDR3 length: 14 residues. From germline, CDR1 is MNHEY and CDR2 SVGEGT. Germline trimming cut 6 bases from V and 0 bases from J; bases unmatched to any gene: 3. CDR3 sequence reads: CASRAGGLSYEQYF. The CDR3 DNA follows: TGTGCCAGCAGAGCGGGAGGCCTCTCCTACGAGCAGTACTTC.

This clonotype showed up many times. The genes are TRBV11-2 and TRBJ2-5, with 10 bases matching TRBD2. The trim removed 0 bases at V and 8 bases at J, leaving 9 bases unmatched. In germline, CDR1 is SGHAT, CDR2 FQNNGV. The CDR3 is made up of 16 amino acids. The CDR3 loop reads CASSLDRGAGGPTQYF. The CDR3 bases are TGTGCCAGCAGCTTAGATCGAGGAGCGGGAGGGCCAACCCAGTACTTC.

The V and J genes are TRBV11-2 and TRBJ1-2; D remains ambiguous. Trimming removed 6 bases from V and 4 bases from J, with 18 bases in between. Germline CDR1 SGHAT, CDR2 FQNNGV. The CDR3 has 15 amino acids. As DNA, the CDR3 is TGTGCCAGCAGTTTCGCCCCTGGACGGATCTATGGCTACACCTTC. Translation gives CASSFAPGRIYGYTF.

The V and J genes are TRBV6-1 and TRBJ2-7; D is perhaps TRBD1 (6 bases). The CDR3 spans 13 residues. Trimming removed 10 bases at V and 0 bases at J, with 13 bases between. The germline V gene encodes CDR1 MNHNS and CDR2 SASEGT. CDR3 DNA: TGTGCCATTCCAGGGGTTTACTCCTACGAGCAGTACTTC. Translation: CAIPGVYSYEQYF.

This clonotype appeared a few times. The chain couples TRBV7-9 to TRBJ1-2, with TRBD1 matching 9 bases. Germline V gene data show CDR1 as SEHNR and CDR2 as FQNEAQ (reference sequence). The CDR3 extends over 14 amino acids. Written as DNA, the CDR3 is TGTGCTACCGACCCGGGACAGGGCAACTATGGCTACACCTTC. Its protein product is CATDPGQGNYGYTF.

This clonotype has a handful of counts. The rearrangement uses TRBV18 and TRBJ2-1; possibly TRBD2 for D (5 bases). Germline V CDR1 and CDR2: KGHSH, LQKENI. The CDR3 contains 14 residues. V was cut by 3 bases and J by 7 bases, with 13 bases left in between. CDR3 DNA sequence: TGTGCCAGCTCACCGGGGAACGGAGGAAATGAGCAGTTCTTC. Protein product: CASSPGNGGNEQFF.

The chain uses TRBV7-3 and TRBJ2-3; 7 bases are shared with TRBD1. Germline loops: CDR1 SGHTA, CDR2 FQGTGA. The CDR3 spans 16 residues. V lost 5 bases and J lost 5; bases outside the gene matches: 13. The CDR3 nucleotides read TGTGCCAGCAGCCTCAGGGGGATCGGCTTCAGAGATACGCAGTATTTT. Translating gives CASSLRGIGFRDTQYF.

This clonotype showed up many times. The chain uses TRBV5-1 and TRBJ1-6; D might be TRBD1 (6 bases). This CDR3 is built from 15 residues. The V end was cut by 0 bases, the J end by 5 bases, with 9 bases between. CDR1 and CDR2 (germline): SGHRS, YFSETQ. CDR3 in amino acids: CASSLEGQNNSPLHF. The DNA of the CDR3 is TGCGCCAGCAGCTTGGAGGGACAAAATAATTCACCCCTCCACTTT.

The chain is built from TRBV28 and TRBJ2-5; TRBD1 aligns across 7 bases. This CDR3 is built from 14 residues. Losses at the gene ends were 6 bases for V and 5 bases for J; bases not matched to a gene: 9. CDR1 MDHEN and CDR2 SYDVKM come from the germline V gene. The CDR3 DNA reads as TGTGCCAGCAGGGTAGACAGGGTAGGGGAGACCCAGTACTTC. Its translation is CASRVDRVGETQYF.

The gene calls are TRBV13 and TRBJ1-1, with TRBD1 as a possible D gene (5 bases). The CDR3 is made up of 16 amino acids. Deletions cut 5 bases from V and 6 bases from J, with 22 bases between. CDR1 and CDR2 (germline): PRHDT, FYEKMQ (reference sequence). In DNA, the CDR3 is TGTGCCAGCAGCCCGCCTCGGTGGGACCTCAACGCTGAAGCTTTCTTT. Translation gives CASSPPRWDLNAEAFF. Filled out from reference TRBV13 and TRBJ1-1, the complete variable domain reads AAGVIQSPRHLIKEKRETATLKCYPIPRHDTVYWYQQGPGQDPQFLISFYEKMQSDKGSIPDRFSAQQFSDYHSELNMSSLELGDSALYFCASSPPRWDLNAEAFFGQGTRLTVV.

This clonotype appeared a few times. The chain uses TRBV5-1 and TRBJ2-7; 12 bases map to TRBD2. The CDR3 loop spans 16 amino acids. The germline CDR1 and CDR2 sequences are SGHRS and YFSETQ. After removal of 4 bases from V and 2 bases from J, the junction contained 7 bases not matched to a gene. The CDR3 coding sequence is TGCGCCAGCAGCGGCGGACTAGCGGGGCCCGCCTACGAGCAGTACTTC. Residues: CASSGGLAGPAYEQYF.

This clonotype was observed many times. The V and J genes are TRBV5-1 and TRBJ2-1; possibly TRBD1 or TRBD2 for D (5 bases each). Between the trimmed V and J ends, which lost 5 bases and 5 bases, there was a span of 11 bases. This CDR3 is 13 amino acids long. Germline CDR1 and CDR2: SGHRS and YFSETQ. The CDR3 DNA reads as TGCGCCAGCAGTTGGGACGGTAACAATGAGCAGTTCTTC. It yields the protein CASSWDGNNEQFF.

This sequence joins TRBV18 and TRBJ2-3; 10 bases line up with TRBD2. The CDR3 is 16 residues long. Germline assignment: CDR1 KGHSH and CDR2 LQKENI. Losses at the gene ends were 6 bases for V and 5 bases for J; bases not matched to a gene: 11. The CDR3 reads CASSVTSGPRGDTQYF. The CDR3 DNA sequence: TGTGCCAGCTCCGTGACTAGCGGGCCCCGGGGAGATACGCAGTATTTT.

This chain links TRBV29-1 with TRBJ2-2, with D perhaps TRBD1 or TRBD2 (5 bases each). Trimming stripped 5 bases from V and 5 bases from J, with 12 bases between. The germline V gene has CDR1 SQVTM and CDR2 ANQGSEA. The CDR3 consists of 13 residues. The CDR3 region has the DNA TGCAGCGTTAGGGACCCCCGGACCGGGGAGCTGTTTTTT. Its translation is CSVRDPRTGELFF.

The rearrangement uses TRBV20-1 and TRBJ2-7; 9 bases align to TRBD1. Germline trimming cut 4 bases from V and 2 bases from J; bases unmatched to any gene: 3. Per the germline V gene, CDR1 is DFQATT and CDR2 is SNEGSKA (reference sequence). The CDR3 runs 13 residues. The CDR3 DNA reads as TGCAGTGCTATCCGGGACAGGGCCTACGAGCAGTACTTC. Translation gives CSAIRDRAYEQYF.

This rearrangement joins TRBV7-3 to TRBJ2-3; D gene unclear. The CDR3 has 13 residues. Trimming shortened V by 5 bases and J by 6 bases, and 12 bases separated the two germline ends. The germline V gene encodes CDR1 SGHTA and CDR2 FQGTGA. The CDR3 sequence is CASSLYSPDTQYF. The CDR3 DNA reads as TGTGCCAGCAGCCTGTATTCCCCGGATACGCAGTATTTT.

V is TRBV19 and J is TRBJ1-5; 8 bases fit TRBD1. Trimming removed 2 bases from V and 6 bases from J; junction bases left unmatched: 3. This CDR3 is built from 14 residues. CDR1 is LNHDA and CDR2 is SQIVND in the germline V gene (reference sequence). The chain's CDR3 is CASSIQQGGQPQHF. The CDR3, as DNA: TGTGCCAGTAGTATACAACAGGGGGGTCAGCCCCAGCATTTT.

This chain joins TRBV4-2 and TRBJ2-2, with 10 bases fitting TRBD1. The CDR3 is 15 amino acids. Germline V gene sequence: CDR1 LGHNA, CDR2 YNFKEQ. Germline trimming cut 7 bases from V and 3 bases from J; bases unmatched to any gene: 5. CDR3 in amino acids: CASNRQGADTGELFF. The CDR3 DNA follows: TGTGCCAGCAACCGACAGGGGGCAGACACCGGGGAGCTGTTTTTT.

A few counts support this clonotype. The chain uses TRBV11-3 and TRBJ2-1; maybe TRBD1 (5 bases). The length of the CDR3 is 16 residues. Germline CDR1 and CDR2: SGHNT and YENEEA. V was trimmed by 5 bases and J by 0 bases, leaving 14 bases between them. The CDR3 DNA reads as TGTGCCAGCAGCCCCGCAAGGGGCGGCTCCTACAATGAGCAGTTCTTC. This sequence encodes CASSPARGGSYNEQFF.

CDR3 DNA: TGTGCCAGCAGCTTAGGCAAGAGCACAGATACGCAGTATTTT. Encoded protein: CASSLGKSTDTQYF. This rearrangement joins TRBV7-2 to TRBJ2-3; D is unresolved. Germline loops: CDR1 SGHTA, CDR2 FQGNSA. Trimming removed 1 base at V and 0 bases at J, with 5 bases between. The CDR3 contains 14 residues. Combining the CDR3 with reference TRBV7-2 and TRBJ2-3 gives the whole variable domain GAGVSQSPSNKVTEKGKDVELRCDPISGHTALYWYRQSLGQGLEFLIYFQGNSAPDKSGLPSDRFSAERTGGSVSTLTIQRTQQEDSAVYLCASSLGKSTDTQYFGPGTRLTVL.

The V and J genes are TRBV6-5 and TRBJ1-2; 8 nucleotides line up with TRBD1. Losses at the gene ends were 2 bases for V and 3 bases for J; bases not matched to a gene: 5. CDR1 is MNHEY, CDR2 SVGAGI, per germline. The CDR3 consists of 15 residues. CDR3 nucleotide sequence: TGTGCCAGCAGTTACGGCGGGACAGGAGACTATGGCTACACCTTC. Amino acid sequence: CASSYGGTGDYGYTF.

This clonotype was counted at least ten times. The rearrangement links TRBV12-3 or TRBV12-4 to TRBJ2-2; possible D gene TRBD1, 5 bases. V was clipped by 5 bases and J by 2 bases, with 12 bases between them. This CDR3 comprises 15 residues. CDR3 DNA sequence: TGTGCCAGCAGTCGACAGTCCTCCAACACCGGGGAGCTGTTTTTT. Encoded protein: CASSRQSSNTGELFF.

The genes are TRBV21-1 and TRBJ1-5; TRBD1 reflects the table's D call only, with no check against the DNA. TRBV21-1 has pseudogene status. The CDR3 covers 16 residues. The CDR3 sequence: CASKKERGRVGQPQHF. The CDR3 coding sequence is TGTGCCAGCAAAAAAGAACGGGGAAGGGTAGGCCAGCCCCAGCATTTT.

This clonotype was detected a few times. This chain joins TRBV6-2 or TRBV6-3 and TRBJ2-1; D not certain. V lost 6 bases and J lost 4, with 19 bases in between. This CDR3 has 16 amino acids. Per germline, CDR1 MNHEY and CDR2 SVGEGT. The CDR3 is CASRDDPPNLYNEQFF. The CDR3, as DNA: TGTGCCAGCAGGGACGACCCTCCCAATCTATACAATGAGCAGTTCTTC.

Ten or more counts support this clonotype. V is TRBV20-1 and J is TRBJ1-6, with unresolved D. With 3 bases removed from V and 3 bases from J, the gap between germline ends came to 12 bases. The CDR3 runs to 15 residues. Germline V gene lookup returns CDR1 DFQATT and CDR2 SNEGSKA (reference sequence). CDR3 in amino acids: CSASRVGDYNSPLHF. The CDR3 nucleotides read TGCAGTGCTAGTCGGGTTGGGGACTATAATTCACCCCTCCACTTT.